This entry lists 16 T cell receptor beta chains sequenced from one sample in a study of T-cell reconstitution after alpha-beta-depleted transplantation in children (dated by TCRdb to the mid-2010s). This specimen's treatment or condition label, interpreted: allogeneic hematopoietic cell transplantation with graft depleted of TCRalphabeta T cells and CD19 B cells. Library method: PCR. Sequenced on an Illumina HiSeq 2500. To normalize quantification of the TCRbeta repertoire, the TCR libraries were built with molecular barcoding that relied on unique molecular identifiers. Using fastp trimming at Q25 and MiXCR clonotype assembly, TCRdb reanalyzed the public sequencing data and kept in-frame beta chains. One record per CDR3 amino acid sequence lists the most common genes and DNA. The table for this sample lists fewer than 700,000 distinct CDR3 sequences; about 21% of them were counted only once. The top ten clones comprise around an eighth of the sample.

Sequencing was performed on PBMCs, mostly from graft donor cells, taken 360 days after TCRalphabeta/CD19-depleted stem cell transplant. The source of these receptors is a boy younger than two who had a stem cell transplant for acute myeloid leukemia, so the T cells may come from the graft donor.

V and J are TRBV15 and TRBJ1-5, with D perhaps matching TRBD1 (5 bases). The CDR3 runs 15 residues. Germline lookup yields CDR1 LNHNV and CDR2 YYDKDF (reference sequence). The V end lost 1 base, the J end lost 3 bases, and 10 bases lay between the germline ends. CDR3 protein: CATSRGGRSNQPQHF. DNA for the CDR3: TGTGCCACCAGCAGAGGGGGACGGTCCAATCAGCCCCAGCATTTT.

This chain uses TRBV2 with TRBJ1-5; D perhaps matches TRBD1 (5 bases). Trimming shortened V by 10 bases and J by 6 bases, and 16 bases separated the two germline ends. Germline CDR1 is SNHLY and CDR2 is FYNNEI. The CDR3 has 13 residues. The CDR3: CAICFGHLQPQHF. In DNA, the CDR3 is TGTGCCATCTGTTTTGGACACCTTCAGCCCCAGCATTTT.

This clonotype was seen many times. The J gene is TRBJ2-2, the V gene TRBV30; maybe TRBD2 (6 bases). Trimming removed 4 bases at V and 5 bases at J, with 11 bases between. This CDR3 region has 13 residues. Germline values: CDR1 GTSNPN, CDR2 SVGIG (reference sequence). The DNA for the CDR3 is TGTGCCTGGATTATGGGGGGTACCGGGGAGCTGTTTTTT. Translation gives CAWIMGGTGELFF.

A remark on this clonotype: This clone may be a read error of a much larger clone one base away. CDR3 sequence: CCARGFTGGARTDTQYF. The CDR3 bases are TGCTGTGCTAGAGGATTTACAGGGGGCGCCCGCACAGATACGCAGTATTTT. The chain joins TRBV20-1 to TRBJ2-3; TRBD1 matches at 9 bases. The CDR3 contains 17 residues. Germline CDR1 and CDR2: DFQATT and SNEGSKA (reference sequence).

This clonotype was seen once. The chain links TRBV7-2 to TRBJ2-2; TRBD2 aligns across 12 bases. This CDR3 has 16 amino acids. Germline CDR1 reads SGHTA; CDR2 reads FQGNSA. V dropped 6 bases and J dropped 1; count of bases not matched to a gene: 3. The CDR3 is CASRLAGGQNTGELFF. The CDR3 nucleotides are TGTGCCAGCAGGCTAGCGGGGGGGCAGAACACCGGGGAGCTGTTTTTT.

This clonotype was seen a handful of times. CDR3 sequence: CASSPGQGATETQYF. CDR3 bases: TGTGCCAGCAGTCCCGGACAGGGGGCGACCGAGACCCAGTACTTC. The gene calls are TRBV12-3 or TRBV12-4 and TRBJ2-5; 11 bases fit TRBD1. The length of the CDR3 is 15 residues. V was pared by 5 bases and J by 5 bases, with 7 bases of the junction left unmatched.

This clonotype was detected ten times or more. V gene TRBV4-1 combines with J gene TRBJ2-2; D call uncertain. Trimming took 3 bases from V and 4 from J, leaving 12 bases between them. The germline V gene has CDR1 MGHRA and CDR2 YSYEKL. This CDR3 region has 15 residues. The CDR3 region has the DNA TGCGCCAGCAGCCATACAGAACTTTTCACCGGGGAGCTGTTTTTT. It codes for CASSHTELFTGELFF.

The J gene is TRBJ1-1, the V gene TRBV5-1; TRBD1 is a possible D gene (5 bases). Germline CDR1 is SGHRS and CDR2 is YFSETQ. V shed 3 bases and J shed 0 bases, with 15 bases lying between them. This CDR3 is built from 16 residues. The DNA of the CDR3 is TGCGCCAGCAGCTCCAACCCTGCAGGGCTGAACACTGAAGCTTTCTTT. It yields the protein CASSSNPAGLNTEAFF.

The chain carries TRBV19 and TRBJ2-7; 9 bases agree with TRBD2. Germline V gene lookup returns CDR1 LNHDA and CDR2 SQIVND (reference sequence). The CDR3 sequence is 15 residues long. V shed 3 bases, J shed 4 bases, and the junction held 7 bases outside the gene matches. Here the CDR3 DNA reads TGTGCCAGTAGTATGAAAGCTAGCGGGGAATACGAGCAGTACGTC. Translation gives CASSMKASGEYEQYV.

This clonotype occurred many times. The genes are TRBV29-1 and TRBJ1-4, with TRBD1 as a possible D gene (6 bases). CDR3 size: 13 residues. V was shortened by 2 bases and J by 8 bases, with 12 bases between the two germline ends. From germline, CDR1 is SQVTM and CDR2 ANQGSEA. Here the CDR3 DNA reads TGCAGCGTTGAAACGACAGGCGACGAAAAACTGTTTTTT. Translating it yields CSVETTGDEKLFF.

This chain joins TRBV4-2 and TRBJ2-1; TRBD2 agrees at 13 bases. The trim removed 1 base at V and 8 bases at J, leaving 5 bases unmatched. Germline values: CDR1 LGHNA, CDR2 YNFKEQ. CDR3 size: 16 residues. This CDR3 is CASSQGLAGGQDEQFF. CDR3 DNA: TGTGCCAGCAGCCAAGGACTAGCGGGGGGTCAGGATGAGCAGTTCTTC.

This clonotype was counted a few times. V gene TRBV12-3 or TRBV12-4 combines with J gene TRBJ1-5; the D is unclear. The CDR3 covers 15 residues. V was pared by 5 bases and J by 5 bases, with 16 bases between. As DNA, the CDR3 is TGTGCCAGCAGTCCCGGGGAGTGGAGTTATCAGCCCCAGCATTTT. Translated: CASSPGEWSYQPQHF.

This clonotype was seen a few times. The chain has TRBV12-3 or TRBV12-4 and TRBJ1-3, with D possibly being TRBD1 (5 bases). The CDR3 length is 17 residues. V was cut by 3 bases and J by 0 bases, with 15 bases left in between. CDR3 amino acids: CASSLGRGLRSGNTIYF. CDR3 sequence (DNA): TGTGCCAGCAGTTTGGGACGGGGCTTACGCTCTGGAAACACCATATATTTT.

V is TRBV5-1 and J is TRBJ2-7; D remains unclear. The CDR3 totals 15 residues. Germline CDR1 SGHRS, CDR2 YFSETQ. With 2 bases removed from V and 2 bases from J, the gap between germline ends came to 14 bases. CDR3 residues: CASSLGGILAYEQYF. In DNA, the CDR3 is TGCGCCAGCAGCTTAGGTGGCATCCTGGCCTACGAGCAGTACTTC.

The V call is TRBV19, the J call TRBJ2-7; D not certain. Germline CDR1 is LNHDA and CDR2 is SQIVND (reference sequence). Trimming removed 9 bases from V and 2 bases from J, with 11 bases in between. This CDR3 is 12 amino acids long. The CDR3 region is CASAGGPYEQYF. CDR3 in DNA: TGTGCCAGCGCAGGCGGCCCCTACGAGCAGTACTTC.

This clonotype was detected a few times. The V call is TRBV27, the J call TRBJ1-5; unclear D gene. CDR1 and CDR2 (germline): MNHEY, SMNVEV (reference sequence). The V gene lost 4 bases and the J gene lost 3 bases, with 7 bases spanning the gap. There are 13 residues in the CDR3. CDR3 loop: CASSWDHNQPQHF. As DNA, the CDR3 is TGTGCCAGCAGTTGGGATCACAATCAGCCCCAGCATTTT.